Reported below is one T cell receptor (beta chain). The antigen remains unidentified. This sample was included in a study of cytomegalovirus exposure and HLA in healthy donors. Overall study findings and caveats: Sequencing likely caused a cluster of highly shared sequence variants. Later work showed greater clonal expansion in HLA-associated TCR beta chains than in equally common others. Later, TCR association rates were found to vary by HLA locus, highest for DRB1 and lowest for HLA-C. The study labeled 164 TCR beta chains cytomegalovirus-associated.

The PCR had 60 Vbeta and 13 Jbeta primers. Profiling relied on immunoSEQ multiplex PCR, and the TCRdb table lists in-frame clones only, not all of them. The sample yields 150,000 to 200,000 clones, over 60% seen once. This CDR3 comprises 15 residues. Trimming stripped 5 bases from V and 5 bases from J, with 19 bases between. Germline CDR1 SGHAT, CDR2 FQDESV (reference sequence). The sequence was collected from a man aged 35-49 years in good health and CMV-seropositive. Material: PBMCs. The chain couples TRBV11-1 to TRBJ2-7; maybe TRBD1 (6 bases). CDR3 sequence: CASSRPGAEGHEQYF. Written as DNA, the CDR3 is TGTGCCAGCAGCCGACCAGGGGCTGAGGGTCACGAGCAGTACTTC.